This is a list of T cell receptor beta chains from one sample in a study of spatial heterogeneity in lung cancer. TCRdb itself ran the 5' RACE reads through MiXCR, one entry per CDR3 protein. The table shows roughly 99,000 distinct CDR3 sequences, with roughly a fifth occurring only once. Sequences were derived from PBMCs, sampled at follow-up. Source of these receptors: a male donor with early-stage non-small cell lung cancer. CDR3s include the opening cysteine and the closing phenylalanine or tryptophan. Fields, in order: D gene, clone size, J gene, V gene, CDR3 DNA, CDR3 protein. The D gene is left open where the match is weak. The size entry is marked missing in some rows and otherwise reads once, few, many or a size class.

.	.	TRBJ1-5	TRBV6-2/TRBV6-3	TGTGCCAGCAGTTACGGGTCCTCAAATCAGCCCCAGCATTTT	CASSYGSSNQPQHF
TRBD1	.	TRBJ1-6	TRBV6-5	TGTGCCAGTGGGGCGGGACAGTATAATTCACCCCTCCACTTT	CASGAGQYNSPLHF
.	many	TRBJ2-7	TRBV3-1	TGTGCCAGCAGCCACGGTAACTACCCCTACGAGCAGTACTTC	CASSHGNYPYEQYF
.	many	TRBJ2-3	TRBV6-5	TGTGCCAGCCAATTCAGGGGACGCACAGATACGCAGTATTTT	CASQFRGRTDTQYF
.	.	TRBJ1-6	TRBV15	TGTGCCACCAGCAGAGATCTTGGGAATTCACCCCTCCACTTT	CATSRDLGNSPLHF
.	few	TRBJ2-2	TRBV11-2	TGTGCCAGCAGTCGACACAGTATTCGCACCGGGGAGCTGTTTTTT	CASSRHSIRTGELFF
.	.	TRBJ2-4	TRBV5-1	TGCGCCAGCAGCTTGGAAGCAGGGAGTGGAAACATTCAGTACTTC	CASSLEAGSGNIQYF
TRBD1	.	TRBJ2-2	TRBV9	TGTGCCAGCAGCGTACCTAGGACAGGGGGCTCAACCGGGGAGCTGTTTTTT	CASSVPRTGGSTGELFF
.	few	TRBJ2-5	TRBV7-2	TGTGCCAGCAGCCGGGACCGGAGAGGGGGGACCCAGTACTTC	CASSRDRRGGTQYF
.	few	TRBJ2-1	TRBV29-1	TGCAGCGTTGACCGGACAGAGTTTTACAATGAGCAGTTCTTC	CSVDRTEFYNEQFF
TRBD1	.	TRBJ2-5	TRBV3-1	TGTGCCAGCAGCCCGGGACAGGCTTGGGGAGAGACCCAGTACTTC	CASSPGQAWGETQYF
.	.	TRBJ2-3	TRBV10-1	TGCGCCAGCAGTGACCGCTATACAGATACGCAGTATTTT	CASSDRYTDTQYF
TRBD2	.	TRBJ2-3	TRBV20-1	TGCAGTGCGCCTTTTGGCGGGGGGATCACAGATACGCAGTATTTT	CSAPFGGGITDTQYF
.	.	TRBJ1-5	TRBV2	TGTGCCAGCCGGAGGGAGGGCAATCAGCCCCAGCATTTT	CASRREGNQPQHF
.	.	TRBJ1-6	TRBV7-9	TGTGCCAGCAGCTTAGGCCGGCGATCAAATTCACCCCTCCACTTT	CASSLGRRSNSPLHF
.	.	TRBJ1-2	TRBV6-2/TRBV6-3	TGTGCCAGCAGTACGGGGACGGTCGCTAACTATGGCTACACCTTC	CASSTGTVANYGYTF
.	many	TRBJ1-5	TRBV6-6	TGTGCCAGCAGTTTAACAGCTAATCAGCCCCAGCATTTT	CASSLTANQPQHF
.	medium-sized	TRBJ2-1	TRBV24-1	TGTGCCACCAGTGATTCTAAACTTGGACGCAGTGAGCAGTTCTTC	CATSDSKLGRSEQFF
TRBD1	.	TRBJ2-3	TRBV20-1	TGCAGTGCCAAAGGGTTGGCAGGGGGAATAGATACGCAGTATTTT	CSAKGLAGGIDTQYF
.	few	TRBJ2-5	TRBV24-1	TGTGCCACCAGTGGTGAGGGCCGAGAGACCCAGTACTTC	CATSGEGRETQYF
TRBD1	.	TRBJ2-2	TRBV7-2	TGTGCCAGCAGTCCAGGACAGGGTAGCACCGGGGAGCTGTTTTTT	CASSPGQGSTGELFF
.	.	TRBJ2-3	TRBV29-1	TGCAGCGTGTTATTTCTAGCGATGTCCCCAGATACGCAGTATTTT	CSVLFLAMSPDTQYF
.	.	TRBJ2-2	TRBV11-3	TGTGCCAGCAGCTTAGCTGGGGGACTGCCCACCGGGGAGCTGTTTTTT	CASSLAGGLPTGELFF
.	.	TRBJ2-1	TRBV9	TGTGCCAGCAGCGTAGTAGGCCGAAATGAGCAGTTCTTC	CASSVVGRNEQFF
.	few	TRBJ2-3	TRBV10-3	TGTGCCATCAGTGACAGCACAGATACGCAGTATTTT	CAISDSTDTQYF
.	.	TRBJ2-2	TRBV7-2	TGTGCCAGCAGCTTAGCGCCCGGGGAGCTGTTTTTT	CASSLAPGELFF
.	.	TRBJ2-7	TRBV2	TGTGCCAGCAGGAATACGTACGAGCAGTACTTC	CASRNTYEQYF
.	few	TRBJ2-4	TRBV6-2/TRBV6-3	TGTGCCAGCAGTTTGGGAGCCAAAAACATTCAGTACTTC	CASSLGAKNIQYF
TRBD1	.	TRBJ1-1	TRBV7-9	TGTGCCAGCAGCCGAAGACAGGGGAACACTGAAGCTTTCTTT	CASSRRQGNTEAFF
TRBD1	few	TRBJ2-7	TRBV20-1	TGCAGTGCTACGACCGGGACAGGCTACGAGCAGTACTTC	CSATTGTGYEQYF
TRBD1	.	TRBJ1-1	TRBV5-1	TGCGCCAGCAGTTCTACAGGGGGGCGTACTGAAGCTTTCTTT	CASSSTGGRTEAFF
.	.	TRBJ2-7	TRBV12-3/TRBV12-4	TGTGCCAGCAGCCAACGGCCCTACGAGCAGTACTTC	CASSQRPYEQYF
.	.	TRBJ1-2	TRBV6-5	TGTGCCAGCAGTTACTCGAGGACAACTAACTATGGCTACACCTTC	CASSYSRTTNYGYTF
.	few	TRBJ2-5	TRBV9	TGTGCCAGCAGCGTGGGAGCCCGACCGGAAGAGACCCAGTACTTC	CASSVGARPEETQYF
TRBD2	many	TRBJ2-5	TRBV20-1	TGCAGTGCTAGAGATTCTAGCGGGAAGGGTCAAGAGACCCAGTACTTC	CSARDSSGKGQETQYF
.	.	TRBJ1-1	TRBV15	TGTGCCACCAGCAGAGATGGGGGAAGGGTCAGGCAGTTGGCTGAAGCTTTCTTT	CATSRDGGRVRQLAEAFF
.	few	TRBJ1-3	TRBV2	TGTGCCAGCAGTGAAGACAGGGTCTCTGGAAACACCATATATTTT	CASSEDRVSGNTIYF
.	.	TRBJ2-2	TRBV11-2	TGTGCCAGCAGGTTTCTCTCTACCGGGGAGCTGTTTTTT	CASRFLSTGELFF
.	once	TRBJ1-1	TRBV19	TGTGCCAGTAGTTGGCTGGAGTACACTGAAGCTTTCTTT	CASSWLEYTEAFF